Each of the 20 T cell receptor beta chains below was sequenced from the same sample in a study of CD8 T cells in ankylosing spondylitis. Each CDR3 protein gets one entry after TCRdb re-called the 5' RACE reads with MiXCR. The data show 100,000 to 150,000 distinct CDR3 sequences, roughly an eighth seen once. Sequenced: blood, either unsorted or a sorted T cell fraction (not recorded which). These receptors all come from a female donor with ankylosing spondylitis or in good health (not recorded which).

This clonotype was seen ten or more times. This chain uses TRBV10-3 with TRBJ1-6; D may be TRBD1 (6 bases). V lost 11 bases, J lost 9 bases, and 14 bases lay in between. The CDR3 covers 12 residues. Germline CDR1 reads ENHRY; CDR2 reads SYGVKD. CDR3 sequence: CAARGSGSPLHF. The CDR3 coding sequence is TGTGCCGCCAGGGGTTCGGGTTCACCCCTCCACTTT.

In its sample, this clonotype was seen a few times. J is TRBJ2-2 and V is TRBV5-1; unclear D gene. The germline V gene has CDR1 SGHRS and CDR2 YFSETQ. This CDR3 has 13 residues. V lost 2 bases and J lost 5, with 7 bases in between. CDR3: CASSFPETGELFF. CDR3 DNA sequence: TGCGCCAGCAGCTTTCCTGAGACCGGGGAGCTGTTTTTT. Full variable domain (outside the CDR3, taken from reference TRBV5-1 and TRBJ2-2): KAGVTQTPRYLIKTRGQQVTLSCSPISGHRSVSWYQQTPGQGLQFLFEYFSETQRNKGNFPGRFSGRQFSNSRSEMNVSTLELGDSALYLCASSFPETGELFFGEGSRLTVL.

This clonotype was counted at least ten times. This chain joins TRBV12-3 or TRBV12-4 and TRBJ1-4, with a weak D call TRBD1 (6 bases). The germline V and J ends were trimmed by 4 bases and 8 bases, with 11 bases remaining between them. The CDR3 is made up of 13 amino acids. The CDR3 nucleotides read TGTGCCAGCAGTTCCAGGGGAGGGGAAAAACTGTTTTTT. Amino acid sequence: CASSSRGGEKLFF.

The chain carries TRBV6-1 and TRBJ2-5; 9 nucleotides align to TRBD1. V dropped 7 bases and J dropped 2; count of bases not matched to a gene: 11. The CDR3 is 16 residues long. Germline CDR1 is MNHNS and CDR2 is SASEGT. The CDR3 region has the DNA TGTGCCAGCAAAGACAGGGGGAGGTCACCGCAAGAGACCCAGTACTTC. This gives the protein CASKDRGRSPQETQYF.

This clonotype was seen repeatedly, ten times or more. This chain connects TRBV30 to TRBJ2-2; D is ambiguous. Germline CDR1 reads GTSNPN; CDR2 reads SVGIG (reference sequence). V lost 0 bases and J lost 1, with 3 bases in between. This CDR3 contains 13 residues. CDR3 bases: TGTGCCTGGAGTGTAGGGAACACCGGGGAGCTGTTTTTT. It codes for CAWSVGNTGELFF.

This clonotype was recorded at least ten times. The chain couples TRBV4-1 to TRBJ2-1; 9 nucleotides align to TRBD1. The CDR3 covers 15 residues. V lost 2 bases and J lost 8; bases outside the gene matches: 7. Germline lookup yields CDR1 MGHRA and CDR2 YSYEKL. The CDR3 region is CASSQPGQGSHEQFF. The CDR3 bases are TGCGCCAGCAGCCAACCGGGACAGGGTTCCCATGAGCAGTTCTTC.

This clonotype was seen many times. The V and J genes are TRBV29-1 and TRBJ1-2, with 7 bases that match TRBD1. Germline V gives CDR1 SQVTM, CDR2 ANQGSEA. J gave up 5 bases and V 4 bases, and 10 bases lay outside the gene matches. The CDR3 spans 14 residues. For the CDR3, the DNA is TGCAGCGTTGGGGAGACAGGGTTAGGGTATGGCTACACCTTC. It is translated as CSVGETGLGYGYTF. The variable domain in full, completed from reference TRBV29-1 and TRBJ1-2, reads SAVISQKPSRDICQRGTSLTIQCQVDSQVTMMFWYRQQPGQSLTLIATANQGSEATYESGFVIDKFPISRPNLTFSTLTVSNMSPEDSSIYLCSVGETGLGYGYTFGSGTRLTVV.

This clonotype came up many times. The gene calls are TRBV7-2 and TRBJ1-1; D is perhaps TRBD1 (5 bases). Germline values: CDR1 SGHTA, CDR2 FQGNSA. V dropped 1 base and J dropped 5 bases, with 14 bases sitting between them. The CDR3 runs 15 residues. CDR3 sequence (DNA): TGTGCCAGCAGCTTAGGGGGGGGGTCTTGGACTGAAGCTTTCTTT. It encodes CASSLGGGSWTEAFF.

This clonotype was detected ten times or more. The chain recombines TRBV7-8 with TRBJ1-5, with 7 positions matching TRBD1. The ends lost 5 bases at V and 7 bases at J; junction bases unmatched: 8. This CDR3 is built from 14 residues. CDR1 is SGHVS and CDR2 is FQNEAQ in the germline V gene. The CDR3 spells CASSNRQGGQPQHF. The CDR3 DNA sequence: TGTGCCAGCAGCAACCGACAGGGTGGGCAGCCCCAGCATTTT.

About this clonotype itself: Given a much more abundant clone one base away, this may be a read error. The CDR3 protein is CASSQPSFRHPRNTIYF. In DNA, the CDR3 is TGCGCCAGCAGCCAACCCTCGTTTCGCCACCCTCGAAACACCATATATTTT. The V call is TRBV4-1, the J call TRBJ1-3; no reliable D call. The CDR3 spans 17 residues. V was trimmed by 2 bases and J by 5 bases, leaving 19 bases between them. Germline-derived CDR1 and CDR2 are MGHRA and YSYEKL.

This clonotype was observed many times. This chain joins TRBV5-1 and TRBJ1-1, with TRBD1 as a possible D gene (5 bases). V shed 6 bases and J shed 3 bases, with 12 bases lying between them. This CDR3 spans 13 amino acids. CDR1 and CDR2 (germline): SGHRS, YFSETQ. This CDR3 reads CASNPGWDTEAFF. The CDR3 nucleotides read TGCGCCAGCAATCCAGGGTGGGACACTGAAGCTTTCTTT.

This clonotype came up many times. This chain uses TRBV5-1 with TRBJ1-1; D may be TRBD1 (5 bases). Between the trimmed V and J ends, which lost 5 bases and 11 bases, there was a span of 13 bases. Germline CDR1 SGHRS, CDR2 YFSETQ. The length of the CDR3 is 11 residues. CDR3 in DNA: TGCGCCAGCAGAGATGTGGGGCCCGCTTTCTTT. It translates to CASRDVGPAFF.

This clonotype has at least ten counts. The chain recombines TRBV12-3 or TRBV12-4 with TRBJ1-2; D might be TRBD1 (5 bases). CDR3 length: 14 amino acids. Trimming cost V 3 bases and J 7 bases, with 15 bases left between them. Here the CDR3 DNA reads TGTGCCAGCAGTTTGTGGCAGGGAATGAGTGGCTACACCTTC. As protein: CASSLWQGMSGYTF.

This clonotype was seen ten or more times. J is TRBJ2-7 and V is TRBV28; TRBD1 might be the D (6 bases). Germline CDR1 and CDR2: MDHEN and SYDVKM. Deletions cut 0 bases from V and 1 base from J, with 13 bases between. This CDR3 has 16 residues. The CDR3 region has the DNA TGTGCCAGCAGTTTATGGCCCAGGGGCGGTTCCTACGAGCAGTACTTC. Encoded protein: CASSLWPRGGSYEQYF.

The rearrangement joins TRBV5-1 to TRBJ2-7; 9 bases agree with TRBD1. V dropped 3 bases and J dropped 3; count of bases not matched to a gene: 13. Germline V gene lookup returns CDR1 SGHRS and CDR2 YFSETQ. The CDR3 has 17 residues. In DNA, the CDR3 is TGCGCCAGCAGCTGGATGCCTGGGACAGGGTTTAACTACGAGCAGTACTTC. It specifies CASSWMPGTGFNYEQYF.

The table lists this clonotype with many counts. DNA of the CDR3: TGTGCCAGCAGCGGAACTAGCGTAGCCTACAATGAGCAGTTCTTC. Protein product: CASSGTSVAYNEQFF. V and J are TRBV7-6 and TRBJ2-1, with 7 bases aligning to TRBD2. Germline V lookup: CDR1 SGHVS, CDR2 FNYEAQ. J lost 2 bases, V lost 5 bases, and 6 bases had no gene match. The CDR3 covers 15 residues.

This clonotype was counted ten times or more. V and J are TRBV24-1 and TRBJ2-1; 10 nucleotides align to TRBD2. CDR3 length: 16 residues. Losses at the gene ends were 4 bases for V and 5 bases for J; bases not matched to a gene: 7. The germline gives CDR1 KGHDR, CDR2 SFDVKD. The CDR3 bases are TGTGCCACCAGTGACCCCACGGGACTAGCGAACAATGAGCAGTTCTTC. Its translation: CATSDPTGLANNEQFF.

This clonotype was recorded at least ten times. The V and J genes are TRBV29-1 and TRBJ2-3; D is possibly TRBD1 (6 bases). The V and J ends lost 4 bases and 2 bases respectively, with 10 bases between them. CDR1 is SQVTM and CDR2 is ANQGSEA in the germline V gene. The CDR3 loop spans 13 amino acids. The CDR3 here is CSVGWTDTDTQYF. The CDR3 nucleotides read TGCAGCGTTGGCTGGACAGACACAGATACGCAGTATTTT.

This clonotype was counted many times. The chain employs TRBV5-6 and TRBJ1-4, with D perhaps TRBD1 (5 bases). CDR1 and CDR2 (germline): SGHDT, YYEEEE. CDR3 length: 16 residues. V lost 1 base, J lost 0 bases, and 10 bases lay in between. CDR3: CASSLTTGATNEKLFF. CDR3 in DNA: TGTGCCAGCAGCTTGACTACAGGTGCAACTAATGAAAAACTGTTTTTT.

Note on this clonotype: This may come from a read error, since a much larger clone is one base off. The chain is built from TRBV12-3 or TRBV12-4 and TRBJ2-1; TRBD2 matches 7 bases. The length of the CDR3 is 18 residues. The DNA of the CDR3 is TGTGCCATCAGTTTTTTGGTTGGTGGGAGGGGAGTCTACAATGAGCAGTTCTTC. Protein product: CAISFLVGGRGVYNEQFF.